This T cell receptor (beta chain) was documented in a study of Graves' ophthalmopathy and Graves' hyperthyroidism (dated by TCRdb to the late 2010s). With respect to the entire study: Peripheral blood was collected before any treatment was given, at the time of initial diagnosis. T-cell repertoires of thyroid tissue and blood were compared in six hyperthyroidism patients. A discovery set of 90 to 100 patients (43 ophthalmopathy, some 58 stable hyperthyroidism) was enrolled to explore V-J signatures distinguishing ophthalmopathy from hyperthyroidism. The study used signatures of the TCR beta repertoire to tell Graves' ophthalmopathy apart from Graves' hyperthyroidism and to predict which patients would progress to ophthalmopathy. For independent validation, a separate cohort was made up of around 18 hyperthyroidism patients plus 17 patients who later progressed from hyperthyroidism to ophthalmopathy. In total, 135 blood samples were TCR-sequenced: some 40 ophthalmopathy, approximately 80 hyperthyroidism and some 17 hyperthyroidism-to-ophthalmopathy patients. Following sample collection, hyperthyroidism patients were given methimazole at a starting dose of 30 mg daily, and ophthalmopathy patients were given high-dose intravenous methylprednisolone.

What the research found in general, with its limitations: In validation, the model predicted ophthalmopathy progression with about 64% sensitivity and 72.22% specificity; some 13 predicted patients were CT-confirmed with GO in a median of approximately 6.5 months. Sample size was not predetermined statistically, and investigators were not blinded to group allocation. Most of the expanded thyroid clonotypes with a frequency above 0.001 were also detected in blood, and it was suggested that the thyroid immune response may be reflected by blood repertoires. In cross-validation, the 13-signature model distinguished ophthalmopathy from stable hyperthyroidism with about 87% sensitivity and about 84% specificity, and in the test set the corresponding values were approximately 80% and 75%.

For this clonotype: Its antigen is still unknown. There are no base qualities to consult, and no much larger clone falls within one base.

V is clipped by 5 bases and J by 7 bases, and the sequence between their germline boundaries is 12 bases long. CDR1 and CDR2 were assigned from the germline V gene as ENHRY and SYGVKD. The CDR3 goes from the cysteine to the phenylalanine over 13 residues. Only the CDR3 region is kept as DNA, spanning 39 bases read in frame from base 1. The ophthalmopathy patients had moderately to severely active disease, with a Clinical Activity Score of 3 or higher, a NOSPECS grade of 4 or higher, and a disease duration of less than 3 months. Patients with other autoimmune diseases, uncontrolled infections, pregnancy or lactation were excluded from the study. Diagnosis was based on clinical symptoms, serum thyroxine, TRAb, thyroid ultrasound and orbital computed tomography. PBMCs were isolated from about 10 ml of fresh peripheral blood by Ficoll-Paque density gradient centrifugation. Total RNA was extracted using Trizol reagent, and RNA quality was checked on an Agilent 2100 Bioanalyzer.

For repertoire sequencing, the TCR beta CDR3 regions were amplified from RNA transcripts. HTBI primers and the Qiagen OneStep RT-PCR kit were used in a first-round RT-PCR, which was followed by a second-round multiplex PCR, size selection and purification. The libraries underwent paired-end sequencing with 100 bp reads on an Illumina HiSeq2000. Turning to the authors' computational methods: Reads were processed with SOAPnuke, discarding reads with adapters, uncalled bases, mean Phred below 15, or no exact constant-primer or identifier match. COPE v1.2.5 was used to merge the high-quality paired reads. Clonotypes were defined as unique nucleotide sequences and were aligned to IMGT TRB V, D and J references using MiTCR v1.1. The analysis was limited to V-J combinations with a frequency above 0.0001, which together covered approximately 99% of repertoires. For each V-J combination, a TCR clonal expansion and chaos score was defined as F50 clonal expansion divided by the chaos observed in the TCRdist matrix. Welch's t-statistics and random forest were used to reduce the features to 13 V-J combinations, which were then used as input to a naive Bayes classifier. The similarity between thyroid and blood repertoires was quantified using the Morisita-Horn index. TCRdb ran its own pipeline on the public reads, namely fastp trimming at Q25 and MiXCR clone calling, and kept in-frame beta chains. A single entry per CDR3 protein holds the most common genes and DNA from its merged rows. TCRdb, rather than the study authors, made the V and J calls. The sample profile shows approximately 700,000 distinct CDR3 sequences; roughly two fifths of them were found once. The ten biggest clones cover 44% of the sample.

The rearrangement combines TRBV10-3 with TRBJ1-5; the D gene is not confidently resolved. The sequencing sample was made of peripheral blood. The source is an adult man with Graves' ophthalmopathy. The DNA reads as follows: TGTGCCATCAGTTACTCGTGGACGCAGCCCCAGCATTTT. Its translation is CAISYSWTQPQHF.